This paragraph covers one TCR beta chain sequence. The antigen remains unidentified. Only in-frame clones appear in the TCRdb table, and some are missing; sequencing was by immunoSEQ multiplex PCR. The sample lists 15,000 to 25,000 clones, around nine tenths occurring once. V dropped 4 bases and J dropped 0 bases, with 14 bases sitting between them. The CDR3 has 15 residues. The germline V gene has CDR1 SGHRS and CDR2 YFSETQ. The entry originates in a study of T cells in localized non-small cell lung cancer. Overall study findings and caveats: For the top 100 tumor clones, a median roughly 55 also appeared in adjacent lung. Longer survival (overall) was linked to higher T cell density in blood. Maximal T cell clonality occurred in uninvolved adjacent lung, with tumor ranking below it. Sequencing covered just one tumor region, so heterogeneity cannot be ruled out.

The chain combines TRBV5-1 with TRBJ2-7; tentatively, D is TRBD1 (6 bases). Sample: peripheral blood, taken before any cancer treatment. The clonotype comes from a male donor at least 60 years old with stage I squamous cell lung carcinoma. The CDR3 protein is CASSPTGHRSYEQYF. The DNA for the CDR3 is TGCGCCAGCAGCCCAACGGGACACCGCTCCTACGAGCAGTACTTC. The full variable domain, with the rest looked up from reference TRBV5-1 and TRBJ2-7, is KAGVTQTPRYLIKTRGQQVTLSCSPISGHRSVSWYQQTPGQGLQFLFEYFSETQRNKGNFPGRFSGRQFSNSRSEMNVSTLELGDSALYLCASSPTGHRSYEQYFGPGTRLTVT.